The 6 T cell receptor beta chains below all came from one sample that was sequenced in a study of vaccination and CD4 T cells after COVID-19. Treatment defined: 10-day PBMC culture with coronavirus spike peptide pools or control peptides (ViraFEST assay). One should note that the unexposed donor's CD4+ T cells were collected before the COVID-19 pandemic (2011-2018). For these receptors, no antigen is known. The Oncomine TCR Beta short-read assay sequenced DNA from cultured CD4+ T cells. TCRdb recomputed calls from the PCR reads with MiXCR, one row per CDR3 protein. Found here are some 3,000 distinct CDR3 sequences, under 30% of them singletons; the top ten hold roughly 25%. The sample consisted of CD4+ T cells from blood, cultured in vitro. These receptors were obtained from a human donor in good health.

In this sample, this clonotype turned up a few times. The genes are TRBV5-4 and TRBJ1-5; D ambiguous. The CDR3 totals 13 residues. Germline loops: CDR1 SGHNT, CDR2 YYREEE (reference sequence). Trimming cost V 2 bases and J 5 bases, with 8 bases left between them. The CDR3 nucleotides are TGTGCCAGCAGCTTCGGCGGCCATCAGCCCCAGCATTTT. Translated, it gives CASSFGGHQPQHF.

By share of the sample, this clonotype is medium-sized. V is TRBV7-2 and J is TRBJ1-6; tentative D call: TRBD1 (6 bases). Trimming shortened V by 4 bases and J by 9 bases, and 13 bases separated the two germline ends. CDR1 SGHTA and CDR2 FQGNSA come from the germline V gene. The CDR3 sequence is 14 residues long. The CDR3 protein is CASSSQGYTSPLHF. Written as DNA, the CDR3 is TGTGCCAGCAGCTCGCAGGGGTACACTTCACCCCTCCACTTT.

On this clonotype: The junction and the germline gene differ at one end; a read error may be behind it. This chain links TRBV2 with TRBJ2-1, with 14 bases fitting TRBD2. The CDR3 runs 15 residues. Germline loops: CDR1 SNHLY, CDR2 FYNNEI. The CDR3 is CARSVGLAGDDEQFF. In DNA form, the CDR3 reads TGTGCCCGCAGTGTGGGACTAGCGGGAGACGATGAGCAGTTCTTC.

In its sample, this clonotype is medium-sized. The chain employs TRBV7-9 and TRBJ1-2; D might be TRBD1 (5 bases). The V gene lost 5 bases and the J gene lost 4 bases, with 17 bases spanning the gap. Germline V CDR1 and CDR2: SEHNR, FQNEAQ (reference sequence). The CDR3 totals 15 residues. The chain's CDR3 is CASSPRDLLLYGYTF. CDR3 DNA: TGTGCCAGCAGCCCCCGGGACCTACTTCTCTATGGCTACACCTTC.

On this clonotype: A much larger clone lies one base from this, so it may be a read error. The CDR3 nucleotides read TGTGCCAGCACACGAGAGGCTAACTATGGCCACACCTTC. Residues: CASTREANYGHTF. The V and J genes are TRBV28 and TRBJ1-2, with unresolved D. The CDR3 is 13 residues long. Germline V gene data show CDR1 as MDHEN and CDR2 as SYDVKM.

The chain has TRBV7-3 and TRBJ1-1; D is possibly TRBD1 (5 bases). In germline, CDR1 is SGHTA, CDR2 FQGTGA. The V end lost 4 bases, the J end lost 4 bases, and 13 bases lay between the germline ends. The CDR3 is 14 residues long. CDR3 sequence (DNA): TGTGCCAGCAGCTCCCAGGGCGGTTCCACTGAAGCTTTCTTT. Its protein is CASSSQGGSTEAFF.